This T cell receptor (beta chain) was captured by sequencing in a study of CD8+CD57+ T cells in acquired aplastic anemia. At the level of the study: DNA from sorted CD4+ and CD8+ cells averaged roughly 3.2 ug.

Genomic DNA, the template, was used for profiling of the TCR beta VDJ and CDR3. A single record per CDR3 protein comes from TCRdb applying MiXCR to the reads. The table includes fewer than 200,000 distinct CDR3 sequences, roughly half detected once. Only a few counts were recorded for this clonotype. Its antigen is still unknown. Selection for sequencing was limited to patients who had shown CD8+CD57+ cell expansion by flow cytometry. Study findings and constraints: Levels of CD8+ Simpson's diversity were not significantly distinct in patients versus controls.

The CDR3 has 12 residues. CDR1 is SQVTM and CDR2 is ANQGSEA in the germline V gene. Deletions cut 4 bases from V and 2 bases from J, with 8 bases between. The genes are TRBV29-1 and TRBJ1-2; D is undetermined. The specimen was sorted CD4+, CD8+, or CD8+CD57+ T cells (not recorded which) from PBMCs. This TCR was sampled from a human donor with aplastic anemia. In DNA form, the CDR3 reads TGCAGCGTTGCTGGCAGGAACTATGGCTACACCTTC. Protein: CSVAGRNYGYTF.